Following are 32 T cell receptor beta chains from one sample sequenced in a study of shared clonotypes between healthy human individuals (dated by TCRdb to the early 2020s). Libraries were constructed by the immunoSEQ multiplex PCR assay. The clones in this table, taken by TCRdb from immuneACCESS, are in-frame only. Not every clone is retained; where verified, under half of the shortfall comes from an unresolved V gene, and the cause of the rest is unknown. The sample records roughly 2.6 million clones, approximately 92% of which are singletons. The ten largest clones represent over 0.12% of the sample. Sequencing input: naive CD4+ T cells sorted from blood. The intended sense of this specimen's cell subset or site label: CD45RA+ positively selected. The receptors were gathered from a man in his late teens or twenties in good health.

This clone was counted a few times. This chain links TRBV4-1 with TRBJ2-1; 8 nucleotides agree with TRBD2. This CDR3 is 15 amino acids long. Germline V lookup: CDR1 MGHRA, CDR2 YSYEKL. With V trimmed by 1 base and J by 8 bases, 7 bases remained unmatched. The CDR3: CASSQGRLASHEQFF. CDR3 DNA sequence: TGCGCCAGCAGCCAAGGGAGACTAGCGTCCCATGAGCAGTTCTTC.

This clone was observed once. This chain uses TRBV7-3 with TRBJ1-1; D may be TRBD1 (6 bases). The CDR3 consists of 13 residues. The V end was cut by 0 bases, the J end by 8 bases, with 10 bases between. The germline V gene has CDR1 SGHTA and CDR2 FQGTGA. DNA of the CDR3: TGTGCCAGCAGCTTAACAGGTGACAGGGAAGCTTTCTTT. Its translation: CASSLTGDREAFF.

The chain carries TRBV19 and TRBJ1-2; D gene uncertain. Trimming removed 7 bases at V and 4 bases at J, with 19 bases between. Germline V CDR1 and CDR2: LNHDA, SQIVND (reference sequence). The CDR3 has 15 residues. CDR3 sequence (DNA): TGTGCCAGTACCGAGGCCGGGGTCGGTTCCTATGGCTACACCTTC. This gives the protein CASTEAGVGSYGYTF. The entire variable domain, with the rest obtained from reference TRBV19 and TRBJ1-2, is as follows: DGGITQSPKYLFRKEGQNVTLSCEQNLNHDAMYWYRQDPGQGLRLIYYSQIVNDFQKGDIAEGYSVSREKKESFPLTVTSAQKNPTAFYLCASTEAGVGSYGYTFGSGTRLTVV.

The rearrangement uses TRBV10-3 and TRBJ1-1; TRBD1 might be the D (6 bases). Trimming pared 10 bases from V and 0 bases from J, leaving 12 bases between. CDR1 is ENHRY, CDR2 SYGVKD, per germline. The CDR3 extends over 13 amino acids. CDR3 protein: CASEDSLNTEAFF. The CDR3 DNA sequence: TGTGCCAGCGAGGACAGTTTGAACACTGAAGCTTTCTTT.

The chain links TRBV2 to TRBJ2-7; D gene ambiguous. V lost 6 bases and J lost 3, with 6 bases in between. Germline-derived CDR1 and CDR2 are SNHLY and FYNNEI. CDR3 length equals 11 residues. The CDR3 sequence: CASRAFYEQYF. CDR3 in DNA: TGTGCCAGCAGGGCATTCTACGAGCAGTACTTC.

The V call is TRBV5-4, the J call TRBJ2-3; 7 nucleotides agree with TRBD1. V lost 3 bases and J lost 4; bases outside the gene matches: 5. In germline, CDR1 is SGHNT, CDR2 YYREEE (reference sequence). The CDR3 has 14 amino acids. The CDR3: CASSSRTGADTQYF. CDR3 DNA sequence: TGTGCCAGCAGCTCTCGGACAGGAGCAGATACGCAGTATTTT.

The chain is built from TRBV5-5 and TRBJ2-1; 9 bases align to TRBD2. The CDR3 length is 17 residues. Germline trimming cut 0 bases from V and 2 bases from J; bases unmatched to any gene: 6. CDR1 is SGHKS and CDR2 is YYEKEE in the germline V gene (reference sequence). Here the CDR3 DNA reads TGTGCCAGCAGCTTGGGGGTTAGCGGGAGACCCTACAATGAGCAGTTCTTC. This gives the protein CASSLGVSGRPYNEQFF.

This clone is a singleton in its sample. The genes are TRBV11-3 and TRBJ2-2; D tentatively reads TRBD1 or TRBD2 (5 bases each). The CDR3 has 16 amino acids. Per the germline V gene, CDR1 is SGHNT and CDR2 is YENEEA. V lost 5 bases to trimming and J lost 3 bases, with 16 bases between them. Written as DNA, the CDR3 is TGTGCCAGCAGCCGAACCCAGGGACGAGACACCGGGGAGCTGTTTTTT. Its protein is CASSRTQGRDTGELFF.

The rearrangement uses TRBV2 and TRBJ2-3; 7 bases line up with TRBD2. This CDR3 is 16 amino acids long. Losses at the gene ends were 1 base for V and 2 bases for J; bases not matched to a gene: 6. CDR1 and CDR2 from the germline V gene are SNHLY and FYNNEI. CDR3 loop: CASSEGAGYNTDTQYF. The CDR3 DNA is TGTGCCAGCAGTGAAGGAGCGGGGTATAACACAGATACGCAGTATTTT. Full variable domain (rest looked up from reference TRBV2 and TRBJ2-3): EPEVTQTPSHQVTQMGQEVILRCVPISNHLYFYWYRQILGQKVEFLVSFYNNEISEKSEIFDDQFSVERPDGSNFTLKIRSTKLEDSAMYFCASSEGAGYNTDTQYFGPGTRLTVL.

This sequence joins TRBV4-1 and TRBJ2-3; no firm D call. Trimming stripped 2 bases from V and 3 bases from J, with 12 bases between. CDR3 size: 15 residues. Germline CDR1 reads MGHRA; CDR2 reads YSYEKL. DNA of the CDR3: TGCGCCAGCAGCCAACTCACCCGAGGAACAGATACGCAGTATTTT. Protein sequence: CASSQLTRGTDTQYF.

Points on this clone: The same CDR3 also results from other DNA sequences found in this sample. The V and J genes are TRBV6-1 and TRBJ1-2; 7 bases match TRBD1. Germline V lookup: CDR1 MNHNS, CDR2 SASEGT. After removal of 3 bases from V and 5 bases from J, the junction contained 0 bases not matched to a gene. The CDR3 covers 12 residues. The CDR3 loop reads CASSDRGYGYTF. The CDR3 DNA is TGTGCCAGCAGTGACAGGGGGTATGGCTACACCTTC.

The CDR3 reads CASSLSRGATTGELFF. The CDR3 DNA sequence: TGTGCCAGCAGCTTATCCAGGGGGGCGACCACCGGGGAGCTGTTTTTT. This rearrangement joins TRBV11-3 to TRBJ2-2; D is perhaps TRBD1 (7 bases). Trimming removed 2 bases from V and 4 bases from J, with 14 bases in between. The CDR3 is made up of 16 amino acids. The V gene's germline CDR1 is SGHNT and CDR2 YENEEA.

The CDR3 coding sequence is TGTGCCAGCAGTATCAGACGGAACACTGAAGCTTTCTTT. Translating gives CASSIRRNTEAFF. The genes are TRBV28 and TRBJ1-1; D unresolved. CDR3 length: 13 amino acids. The germline gives CDR1 MDHEN, CDR2 SYDVKM. Trimming cost V 5 bases and J 1 base, with 8 bases left between them. The full variable domain, rest sourced from reference TRBV28 and TRBJ1-1, is DVKVTQSSRYLVKRTGEKVFLECVQDMDHENMFWYRQDPGLGLRLIYFSYDVKMKEKGDIPEGYSVSREKKERFSLILESASTNQTSMYLCASSIRRNTEAFFGQGTRLTVV.

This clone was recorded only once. The CDR3 region is CASSRQAYYEQYF. CDR3 nucleotides: TGTGCCAGCAGCCGACAGGCCTATTACGAGCAGTACTTC. The chain carries TRBV9 and TRBJ2-7; possibly TRBD1 for D (6 bases). The V gene's germline CDR1 is SGDLS and CDR2 YYNGEE. V was trimmed by 4 bases and J by 4 bases, leaving 12 bases between them. The CDR3 loop spans 13 amino acids.

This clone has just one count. CDR3 region: CASSLDPGGRGTEAFF. DNA for the CDR3: TGTGCCAGCTCACTGGACCCTGGGGGGCGAGGCACTGAAGCTTTCTTT. V and J are TRBV18 and TRBJ1-1; tentatively, D is TRBD1 (6 bases). V was trimmed by 4 bases and J by 4 bases, leaving 19 bases between them. The germline V gene has CDR1 KGHSH and CDR2 LQKENI. The CDR3 has 16 amino acids.

The CDR3 DNA reads TGTGCCAGCTCACCACCCGTTACAGGGGTCTCCTACAATGAGCAGTTCTTC. Translating it yields CASSPPVTGVSYNEQFF. This rearrangement joins TRBV18 to TRBJ2-1; 7 nucleotides match TRBD1. J lost 0 bases, V lost 0 bases, and 5 bases had no gene match. The CDR3 totals 17 residues. The germline gives CDR1 KGHSH, CDR2 LQKENI.

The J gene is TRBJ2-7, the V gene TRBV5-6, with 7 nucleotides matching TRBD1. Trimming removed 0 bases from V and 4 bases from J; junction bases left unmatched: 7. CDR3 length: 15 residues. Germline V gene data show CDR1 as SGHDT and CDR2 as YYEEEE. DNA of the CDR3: TGTGCCAGCAGCTTGGGGTTAGGGGGCCTTTACGAGCAGTACTTC. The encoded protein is CASSLGLGGLYEQYF.

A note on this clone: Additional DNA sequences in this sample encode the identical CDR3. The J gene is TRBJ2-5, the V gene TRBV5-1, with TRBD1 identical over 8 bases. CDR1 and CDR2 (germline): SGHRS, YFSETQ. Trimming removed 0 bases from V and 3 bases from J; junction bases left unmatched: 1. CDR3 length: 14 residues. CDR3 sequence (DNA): TGCGCCAGCAGCTTGGGGACAGGGAAAGAGACCCAGTACTTC. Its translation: CASSLGTGKETQYF.

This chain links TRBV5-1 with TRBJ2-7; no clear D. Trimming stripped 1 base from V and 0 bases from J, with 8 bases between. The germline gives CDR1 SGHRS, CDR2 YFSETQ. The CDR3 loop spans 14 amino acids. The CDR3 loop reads CASSLTPNSYEQYF. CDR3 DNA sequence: TGCGCCAGCAGCTTGACACCGAACTCCTACGAGCAGTACTTC.

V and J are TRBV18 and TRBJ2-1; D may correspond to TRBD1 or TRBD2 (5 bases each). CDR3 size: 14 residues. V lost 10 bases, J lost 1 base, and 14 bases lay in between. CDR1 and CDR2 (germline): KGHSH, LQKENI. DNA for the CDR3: TGTGCCACTCATAGGGACGGTTCCTACAATGAGCAGTTCTTC. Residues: CATHRDGSYNEQFF. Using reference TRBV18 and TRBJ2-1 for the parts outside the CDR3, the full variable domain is NAGVMQNPRHLVRRRGQEARLRCSPMKGHSHVYWYRQLPEEGLKFMVYLQKENIIDESGMPKERFSAEFPKEGPSILRIQQVVRGDSAAYFCATHRDGSYNEQFFGPGTRLTVL.

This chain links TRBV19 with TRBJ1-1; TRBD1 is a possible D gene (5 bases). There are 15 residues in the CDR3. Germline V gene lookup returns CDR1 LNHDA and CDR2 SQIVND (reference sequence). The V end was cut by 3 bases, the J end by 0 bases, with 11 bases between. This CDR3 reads CASSIPGGLNTEAFF. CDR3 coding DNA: TGTGCCAGTAGTATCCCCGGGGGTTTGAACACTGAAGCTTTCTTT.

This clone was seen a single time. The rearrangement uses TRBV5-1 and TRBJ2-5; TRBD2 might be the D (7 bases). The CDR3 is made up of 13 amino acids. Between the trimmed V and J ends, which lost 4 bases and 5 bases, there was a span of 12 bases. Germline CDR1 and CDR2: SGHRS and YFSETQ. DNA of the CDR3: TGCGCCAGCAGCCGCGGGGGCGCGGAGACCCAGTACTTC. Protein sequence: CASSRGGAETQYF.

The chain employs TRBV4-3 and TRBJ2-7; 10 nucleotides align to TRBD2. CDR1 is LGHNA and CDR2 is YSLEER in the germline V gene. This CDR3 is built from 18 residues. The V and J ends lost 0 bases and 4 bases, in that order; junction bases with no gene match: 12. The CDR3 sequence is CASSQDSGKAGGPYEQYF. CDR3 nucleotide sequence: TGCGCCAGCAGCCAAGATTCCGGAAAAGCGGGAGGGCCGTACGAGCAGTACTTC.

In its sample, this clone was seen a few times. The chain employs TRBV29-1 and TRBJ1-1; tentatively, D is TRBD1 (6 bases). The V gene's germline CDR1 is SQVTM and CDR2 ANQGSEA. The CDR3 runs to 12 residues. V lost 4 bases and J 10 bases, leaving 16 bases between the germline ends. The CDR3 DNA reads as TGCAGCGTTGTCCAGGGGAAAGGAGGAGCTTTCTTT. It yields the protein CSVVQGKGGAFF. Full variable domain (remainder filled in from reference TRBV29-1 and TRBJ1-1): SAVISQKPSRDICQRGTSLTIQCQVDSQVTMMFWYRQQPGQSLTLIATANQGSEATYESGFVIDKFPISRPNLTFSTLTVSNMSPEDSSIYLCSVVQGKGGAFFGQGTRLTVV.

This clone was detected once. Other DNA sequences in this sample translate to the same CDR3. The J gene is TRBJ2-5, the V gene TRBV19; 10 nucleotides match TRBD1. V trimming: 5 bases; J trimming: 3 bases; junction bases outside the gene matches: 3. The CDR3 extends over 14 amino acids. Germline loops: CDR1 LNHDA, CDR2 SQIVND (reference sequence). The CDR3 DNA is TGTGCCAGTAGTTGGACAGGGGGTAAAGAGACCCAGTACTTC. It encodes CASSWTGGKETQYF.

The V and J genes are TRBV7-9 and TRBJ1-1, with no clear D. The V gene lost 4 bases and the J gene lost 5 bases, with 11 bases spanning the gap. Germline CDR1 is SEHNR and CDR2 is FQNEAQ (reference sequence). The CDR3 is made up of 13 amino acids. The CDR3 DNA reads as TGTGCCAGCAGCTCCACGGGTCAGACTGAAGCTTTCTTT. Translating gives CASSSTGQTEAFF.

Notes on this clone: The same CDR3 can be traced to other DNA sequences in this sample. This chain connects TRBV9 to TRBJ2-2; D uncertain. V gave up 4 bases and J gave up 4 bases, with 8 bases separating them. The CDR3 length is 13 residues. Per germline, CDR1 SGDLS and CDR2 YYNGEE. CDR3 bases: TGTGCCAGCAGCTCTCGGGTCACCGGGGAGCTGTTTTTT. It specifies CASSSRVTGELFF.

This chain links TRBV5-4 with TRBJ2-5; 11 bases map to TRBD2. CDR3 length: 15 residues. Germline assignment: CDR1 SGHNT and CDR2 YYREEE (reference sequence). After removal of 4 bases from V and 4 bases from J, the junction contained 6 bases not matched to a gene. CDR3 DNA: TGTGCCAGCAGCACTAGCGGGGGCGGGGGAGAGACCCAGTACTTC. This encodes CASSTSGGGGETQYF.

The CDR3 coding sequence is TGTGCCAGCACCTTCTCGCTAGCGGGTAGATATGTCGGGGAGCTGTTTTTT. As protein: CASTFSLAGRYVGELFF. The genes are TRBV7-2 and TRBJ2-2; 8 nucleotides match TRBD2. V was pared by 7 bases and J by 7 bases, with 17 bases of the junction left unmatched. Germline lookup yields CDR1 SGHTA and CDR2 FQGNSA. This CDR3 region has 17 residues.

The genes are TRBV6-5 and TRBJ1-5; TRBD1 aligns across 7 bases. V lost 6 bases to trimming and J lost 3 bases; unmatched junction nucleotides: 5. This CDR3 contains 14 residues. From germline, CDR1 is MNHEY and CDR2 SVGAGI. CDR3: CASSDGQVNQPQHF. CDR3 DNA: TGTGCCAGCAGCGATGGACAGGTCAATCAGCCCCAGCATTTT.

The CDR3 protein is CAISDGGVNTGELFF. The CDR3 region has the DNA TGTGCCATCAGTGACGGGGGGGTGAACACCGGGGAGCTGTTTTTT. The J gene is TRBJ2-2, the V gene TRBV10-3; 8 bases match TRBD2. The CDR3 length is 15 residues. V was clipped by 3 bases and J by 1 base; unmatched bases: 1. CDR1 and CDR2 from the germline V gene are ENHRY and SYGVKD.

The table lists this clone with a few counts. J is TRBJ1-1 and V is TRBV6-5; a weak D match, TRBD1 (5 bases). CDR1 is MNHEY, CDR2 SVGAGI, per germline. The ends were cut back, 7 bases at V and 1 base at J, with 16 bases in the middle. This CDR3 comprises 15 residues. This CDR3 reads CASIPGTPGNTEAFF. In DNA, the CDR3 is TGTGCCAGCATACCCGGGACCCCTGGGAACACTGAAGCTTTCTTT.